One sample yielded the 9 T cell receptor beta chains listed below, sequenced in a study of cytomegalovirus exposure and HLA in healthy donors. Both 60 Vbeta primers and 13 Jbeta primers went into the PCR. Sequencing used immunoSEQ multiplex PCR; TCRdb keeps in-frame clones, though not all of them. This sample has about 130,000 clones; about 80% occur once, and the top ten carry about 1.8%. The sample was PBMCs. All receptors derive from a woman aged 45-65 years in good health and CMV-seronegative.

J is TRBJ1-1 and V is TRBV28; no firm D call. Trimming pared 5 bases from V and 1 base from J, leaving 14 bases between. Per the germline V gene, CDR1 is MDHEN and CDR2 is SYDVKM. The CDR3 extends over 15 amino acids. The CDR3: CASSPPRGENTEAFF. The CDR3 DNA follows: TGTGCCAGCAGTCCCCCTCGCGGAGAGAACACTGAAGCTTTCTTT.

This clone came up a few times. The chain joins TRBV5-4 to TRBJ1-1; tentatively, D is TRBD1 (6 bases). The V end lost 4 bases, the J end lost 1 base, and 11 bases lay between the germline ends. Looked up from germline, CDR1 is SGHNT and CDR2 is YYREEE (reference sequence). The CDR3 covers 14 residues. CDR3 loop: CASSTGTSNTEAFF. The CDR3 nucleotides are TGTGCCAGCAGCACCGGGACATCGAACACTGAAGCTTTCTTT.

The CDR3 is CASSPRQGDDTEAFF. CDR3 DNA sequence: TGTGCCAGCTCACCGAGACAGGGGGATGACACTGAAGCTTTCTTT. V gene TRBV18 combines with J gene TRBJ1-1; 9 nucleotides match TRBD1. Trimming cost V 3 bases and J 3 bases; bases outside gene matches: 5. The CDR3 totals 15 residues. From germline, CDR1 is KGHSH and CDR2 LQKENI.

The V and J genes are TRBV7-9 and TRBJ2-1; 8 bases line up with TRBD2. The CDR3 runs 15 residues. Germline V lookup: CDR1 SEHNR, CDR2 FQNEAQ (reference sequence). V trimming: 2 bases; J trimming: 6 bases; junction bases outside the gene matches: 6. This CDR3 reads CASSLMGLGGNEQFF. Here the CDR3 DNA reads TGTGCCAGCAGCTTAATGGGACTAGGTGGCAATGAGCAGTTCTTC.

V usage is TRBV6-1 and J usage is TRBJ2-7, with D tentatively TRBD1 (6 bases). The germline V gene has CDR1 MNHNS and CDR2 SASEGT. The V end lost 8 bases, the J end lost 2 bases, and 13 bases lay between the germline ends. The CDR3 is 13 residues long. The CDR3 DNA follows: TGTGCCAGCCGGAACAGGGCCCCCTACGAGCAGTACGTC. The encoded protein is CASRNRAPYEQYV.

V and J are TRBV28 and TRBJ2-1, with 7 bases fitting TRBD2. Germline V gene sequence: CDR1 MDHEN, CDR2 SYDVKM. V was clipped by 0 bases and J by 5 bases; unmatched bases: 4. The CDR3 contains 15 residues. The CDR3 coding sequence is TGTGCCAGCAGTTTATGGGGGAGGGAAAACAATGAGCAGTTCTTC. Residues: CASSLWGRENNEQFF.

The rearrangement links TRBV7-3 to TRBJ2-3, with 12 bases identical to TRBD1. The ends lost 2 bases at V and 4 bases at J; junction bases unmatched: 10. This CDR3 spans 18 amino acids. Per the germline V gene, CDR1 is SGHTA and CDR2 is FQGTGA. This CDR3 reads CASSLRPGQGARADTQYF. Here the CDR3 DNA reads TGTGCCAGCAGCTTACGACCGGGACAGGGGGCTCGGGCAGATACGCAGTATTTT.

This chain connects TRBV15 to TRBJ1-1, with unresolved D. Germline assignment: CDR1 LNHNV and CDR2 YYDKDF (reference sequence). There are 15 residues in the CDR3. V lost 0 bases to trimming and J lost 8 bases, with 16 bases between them. The CDR3 reads CATSRDRLLALEAFF. The CDR3 DNA follows: TGTGCCACCAGCAGAGATCGGTTGTTAGCCCTAGAAGCTTTCTTT.

The CDR3 DNA is TGCGCCAGCAGCTTAACCGGGACTAGCGGTCTCAATGAGCAGTTCTTC. This translates into CASSLTGTSGLNEQFF. This rearrangement joins TRBV5-1 to TRBJ2-1, with 11 bases lining up with TRBD2. Losses at the gene ends were 2 bases for V and 6 bases for J; bases not matched to a gene: 7. This CDR3 has 16 amino acids. Per germline, CDR1 SGHRS and CDR2 YFSETQ. The variable domain in full, with the rest retrieved from reference TRBV5-1 and TRBJ2-1, is KAGVTQTPRYLIKTRGQQVTLSCSPISGHRSVSWYQQTPGQGLQFLFEYFSETQRNKGNFPGRFSGRQFSNSRSEMNVSTLELGDSALYLCASSLTGTSGLNEQFFGPGTRLTVL.